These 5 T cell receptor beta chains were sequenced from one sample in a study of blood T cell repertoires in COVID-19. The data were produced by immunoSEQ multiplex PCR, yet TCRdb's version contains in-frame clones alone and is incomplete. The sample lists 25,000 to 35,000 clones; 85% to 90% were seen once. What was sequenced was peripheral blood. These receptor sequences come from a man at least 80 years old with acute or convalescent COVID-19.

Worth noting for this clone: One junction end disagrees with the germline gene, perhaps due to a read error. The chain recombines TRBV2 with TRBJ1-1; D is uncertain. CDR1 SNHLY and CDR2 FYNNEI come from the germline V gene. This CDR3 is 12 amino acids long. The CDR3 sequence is CASREGYTEAFF. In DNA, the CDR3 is TGTGCCAGCAGAGAAGGTTATACTGAAGCTTTCTTT.

Written as DNA, the CDR3 is TGTGGGTCTCGCCGGGGCAGGATAGCGGACACTGAAGCTTTCTTT. As protein: CGSRRGRIADTEAFF. This rearrangement joins TRBV6-5 to TRBJ1-1; a weak D match, TRBD1 (5 bases). Germline CDR1 is MNHEY and CDR2 is SVGAGI. The CDR3 is 15 amino acids.

The CDR3 region is CASSRGTGGEETQYF. In DNA, the CDR3 is TGTGCCAGCTCCCGAGGGACAGGGGGCGAAGAGACCCAGTACTTC. The chain combines TRBV18 with TRBJ2-5; 12 bases agree with TRBD1. The CDR3 runs to 15 residues. Germline V gene data show CDR1 as KGHSH and CDR2 as LQKENI. With V trimmed by 6 bases and J by 3 bases, 5 bases remained unmatched. Using reference TRBV18 and TRBJ2-5 for the parts outside the CDR3, the full variable domain is NAGVMQNPRHLVRRRGQEARLRCSPMKGHSHVYWYRQLPEEGLKFMVYLQKENIIDESGMPKERFSAEFPKEGPSILRIQQVVRGDSAAYFCASSRGTGGEETQYFGPGTRLLVL.

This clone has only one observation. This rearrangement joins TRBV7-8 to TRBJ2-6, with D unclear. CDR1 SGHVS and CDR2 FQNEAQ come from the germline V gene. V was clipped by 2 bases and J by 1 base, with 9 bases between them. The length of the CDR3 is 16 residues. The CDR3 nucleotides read TGTGCCAGCAGCTTATTGCGTCGTTCTGGGGCCAACGTCCTGACTTTC. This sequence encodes CASSLLRRSGANVLTF.

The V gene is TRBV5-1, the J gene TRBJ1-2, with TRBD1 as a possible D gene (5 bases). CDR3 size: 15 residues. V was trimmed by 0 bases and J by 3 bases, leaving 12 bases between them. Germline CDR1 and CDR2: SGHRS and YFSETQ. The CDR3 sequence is CASSLGAAGDYGYTF. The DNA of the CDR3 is TGCGCCAGCAGCTTGGGAGCTGCGGGGGACTATGGCTACACCTTC.